These T cell receptor beta chains were read from a single sample in a study of CD4 and CD8 cells across lung adenocarcinoma regions. TCRdb reprocessed the PCR reads via MiXCR and lists one record per CDR3 protein. The sample lists tens of thousands of distinct CDR3 sequences; roughly half were seen once. Sequencing was performed on CD8+ T cells from the center of a lung tumor. These receptors were taken from a male donor with lung adenocarcinoma. The CD4 and CD8 labels of this study may be unreliable. The CDR3 runs from the conserved cysteine through the conserved F or W. The D gene is left open where the match is weak. Clone size is given for some rows only: seen once, a few or many times, or a class if the clone is expanded.

>14|TRBV27|many|TRBJ1-3|-
TGTGCCAGCAGCCCGGGGTTCGGGGGAAACACCATATATTTT
CASSPGFGGNTIYF
>16|TRBV27|many|TRBJ2-6|TRBD1
TGTGCCAGCAGTATCTTTCGGACAGGTGGGGCCAACGTCCTGACTTTC
CASSIFRTGGANVLTF
>16|TRBV6-1|-|TRBJ2-5|-
TGTGCCAGCGGGGGAGAAGGGGGCGGGGCCCAAGAGACTCAGTACTTC
CASGGEGGGAQETQYF
>17|TRBV11-1|-|TRBJ2-5|-
TGTGCCAGCAGCTTAGCGTTCGGATCCCTACCCCAAGAGACCCAGTACTTC
CASSLAFGSLPQETQYF
>14|TRBV10-3|-|TRBJ2-3|TRBD2
TGTGCGGGGAGCGGGGGCCTAGCCCCAGATACCCAGTATTTT
CAGSGGLAPDTQYF
>15|TRBV14|many|TRBJ1-2|-
TGTGCCAGCAGCCCTTACGGGATCTCTAACTATGGCTACACCTTC
CASSPYGISNYGYTF
>17|TRBV7-3|few|TRBJ2-3|TRBD2
TGTGCCAGCAGCTCTCGATCTAGCGGGATAAGCACAGATACGCAGTATTTT
CASSSRSSGISTDTQYF
>15|TRBV6-1|-|TRBJ2-4|TRBD2
TGTGCCAGCATCTCGCGGGGGTCAGCCAAGGACACGCAGTATTTC
CASISRGSAKDTQYF
>18|TRBV9|-|TRBJ2-2|TRBD2
TGTGCCAGCTCGGCAGGAGCGGGAGGGCCTACGAACACCGGGGAGCTGTTTTTT
CASSAGAGGPTNTGELFF
>16|TRBV10-2|-|TRBJ2-5|-
TGCGCCAGCAGGGAGCCCGGGGGGCTTGCCCCAGAGACCCAGTATTTC
CASREPGGLAPETQYF
>13|TRBV6-1|-|TRBJ2-1|-
TGTGCCAGCACTGAATGGAAGGGGTATGAGCAGTTCTTC
CASTEWKGYEQFF
>13|TRBV6-1|medium-sized|TRBJ2-2|-
TGTGCCAGCAGTGAATGGGACACCGGGGAGCTGTTTTTT
CASSEWDTGELFF
>14|TRBV10-2|-|TRBJ2-3|TRBD2
TGCGGCAGCACGGGGCGGGGGGCCACAGATACGCAGTACTTT
CGSTGRGATDTQYF
>14|TRBV6-1|-|TRBJ2-7|-
TGTGCCAGCAGTGATGGCGAGCCCGACTACGAGCAGTACTTC
CASSDGEPDYEQYF
>15|TRBV5-6|-|TRBJ2-4|-
TGTGCCAGCGGCTCGGGGCGGAGAGGCACAAATACTCAGTATTTC
CASGSGRRGTNTQYF
>15|TRBV7-2|many|TRBJ1-2|TRBD1
TGTGCCAGCAGCGAGTCCCCGGGACAGGGCTATGGCTACACCTTC
CASSESPGQGYGYTF
>15|TRBV6-5|-|TRBJ2-3|-
TGTGCCAGCAGTTACTCGCAAAGCGGCCAAAATACTCAGTATTTT
CASSYSQSGQNTQYF
>15|TRBV4-1|-|TRBJ2-1|-
TGCGCCAGCAGCCAAGGCGGAGGGAAGGGGAATGAGCAGTTCTTC
CASSQGGGKGNEQFF
>13|TRBV11-3|-|TRBJ2-1|-
TGTGCCAGCAGCCTAAGCTCCAGGGGTGAGCAGTTCTTC
CASSLSSRGEQFF
>17|TRBV6-1|few|TRBJ2-7|TRBD2
TGTGCCAGCAGTGAATTTGAGTCTAGGCGGGGGTTGGGAGAGCAGTACTTC
CASSEFESRRGLGEQYF
>13|TRBV27|-|TRBJ2-4|-
TGTGCCACGGGGTTCTTTGCCAAAGATACTCAGTATTTC
CATGFFAKDTQYF
>16|TRBV27|-|TRBJ2-3|-
TGTGCCAGCAGTTTAATCGGGACACTCCTCACAGATACGCAGTATTTT
CASSLIGTLLTDTQYF
>14|TRBV6-1|-|TRBJ2-5|-
TGTGCCAGCAGTGAAGCGCCCCAGCAGGGGACCCAGTACTTC
CASSEAPQQGTQYF
>13|TRBV6-1|-|TRBJ2-3|-
TGTGCCAGCAAGCTGGGGAGGAAAGATGCGCAGTTCTTT
CASKLGRKDAQFF
>18|TRBV10-1|-|TRBJ2-5|TRBD2
TGCGCCAGCAGTGAAACTATGGGACTAGCGGGAGCTGAAGAGACCCAGTACTTC
CASSETMGLAGAEETQYF
>16|TRBV11-1|-|TRBJ2-3|TRBD2
TGTGCCAGCAGCCCGGTGGGCGGGAGAGGGGCAGATACGCAGTATTTT
CASSPVGGRGADTQYF
>16|TRBV6-1|-|TRBJ2-2|TRBD2
TGTGCCAGCAGGAGGGAGGGAGTCGGGCACACCGGGGAGCTGTTTTTT
CASRREGVGHTGELFF
>15|TRBV27|-|TRBJ2-1|-
TGTGCCAGCAGTTCAGGACACAGCTCCTACAATGAGCAGTTCTTC
CASSSGHSSYNEQFF
>20|TRBV7-7|-|TRBJ2-7|TRBD2
TGTGCTAGCAGCTTCATGGGACAGGGGACTAGCGGGACCCTCGAGGTCGAGCAGTACTTC
CASSFMGQGTSGTLEVEQYF
>13|TRBV27|many|TRBJ2-5|-
TGTGCCAGCAGTACAGGGTTAACAGAGACCCAGTACTTC
CASSTGLTETQYF
>16|TRBV9|few|TRBJ2-1|TRBD1
TGTGCCAGCAGCGCTTCGCCCGGGACAGTTTACAATGAGCAGTTCTTC
CASSASPGTVYNEQFF
>14|TRBV10-3|-|TRBJ2-7|-
TGTGCCATCATACGCCACCTTTCGCCCTACGAGCAGTACTTC
CAIIRHLSPYEQYF
>14|TRBV10-1|-|TRBJ2-1|-
TGCGCCAGCAGTACTCGGGGCTCCTACAATGAGCAGTTCTTC
CASSTRGSYNEQFF
>15|TRBV27|many|TRBJ1-2|-
TGTGCCAGCAGTTTAGTGTCTGGCAGTAGCTATGGCTACACCTTC
CASSLVSGSSYGYTF
>15|TRBV6-1|many|TRBJ1-5|-
TGTGCCAGCAGTGGGGGCTACAGGGACAATCAGCCCCAGCATTTT
CASSGGYRDNQPQHF
>16|TRBV7-6|many|TRBJ2-1|-
TGTGCCAGCAGCTTAGGGTCCGGGACTCAGTACAATGAGCAGTTCTTC
CASSLGSGTQYNEQFF
>18|TRBV6-2/TRBV6-3|many|TRBJ2-4|TRBD2
TGTGCCAGCAGTTACTCGGGACTAGCTTATTTAGCCAAAAACATTCAGTACTTC
CASSYSGLAYLAKNIQYF
>17|TRBV4-1|many|TRBJ2-3|TRBD1
TGCGCCAGCAGCCAGAAAACCGGGACAGGGCTCTCAGATACGCAGTATTTT
CASSQKTGTGLSDTQYF
>16|TRBV27|-|TRBJ2-4|-
TGTGCGAGCAGTGTATCGGGGCTGCGAGCCAAAAACATTCAGTACTTC
CASSVSGLRAKNIQYF
>17|TRBV7-3|-|TRBJ2-2|-
TGTGCCAGCAGCTTACGACCCTCGGGGCAAGGCACCGGGGAGCTGTTTTTT
CASSLRPSGQGTGELFF
>16|TRBV6-1|-|TRBJ2-1|-
TGTGCCAGCAGTGAAACGTGGGCTAGGGGGACCAATGCGCAGTTCTTC
CASSETWARGTNAQFF
>15|TRBV10-1|medium-sized|TRBJ2-1|-
TGCGCCAGCAGGAGTTGGGGGAGGTGGGACAATGAGCAGTTCTTC
CASRSWGRWDNEQFF
>14|TRBV4-1|-|TRBJ2-5|TRBD1
TGCGCCAGCAGCCAGTACAGGGGGATGGAGACCCAGTACTTC
CASSQYRGMETQYF
>16|TRBV6-1|-|TRBJ2-3|-
TGTGCCAGCCGTGACGCGGGGACGGGAGTCGAAGATACGCAGTATTTC
CASRDAGTGVEDTQYF
>17|TRBV4-1|-|TRBJ2-4|-
TGCGCCAGCAGCCAAGGGGTACAGGGCGCGGCCAAAAACATTCAGTACTTC
CASSQGVQGAAKNIQYF
>13|TRBV27|-|TRBJ2-5|TRBD2
TGTGCCAGCAGCGGGGGAGGGCAAGAGACCCAGTACTTC
CASSGGGQETQYF
>11|TRBV7-2|many|TRBJ2-5|-
TGTGCCAGCAGCTTAACCGAGACCCAGTACTTC
CASSLTETQYF
>13|TRBV12-5|few|TRBJ2-7|-
TGTGCTAGTGGTTTGGGGGGTGAGGACGAGCAGTACTTC
CASGLGGEDEQYF
>15|TRBV27|medium-sized|TRBJ2-4|-
TGTGCCAGCAGCCCAGCGGGTGCGGCCAAAAACATTCAGTACTTC
CASSPAGAAKNIQYF
>13|TRBV7-3|-|TRBJ2-5|TRBD2
TGTGCCAGCAGCTCTCGGACTAGCGGTGAGCAGTACTTC
CASSSRTSGEQYF
>14|TRBV6-2/TRBV6-3|-|TRBJ2-5|TRBD1
TGTGCCAGCAGAAACAGGGGGGAAGGAGAGACCCAGTACTTC
CASRNRGEGETQYF